The 8 T cell receptor beta chains in this list originate from one sample, sequenced in a study of T-cell reconstitution after alpha-beta-depleted transplantation in children. Unique molecular identifiers featured in how the TCRbeta library was prepared. From the PCR reads, TCRdb called clonotypes with MiXCR, one entry per CDR3 protein. This table holds over 150,000 distinct CDR3 sequences, more than 14% found once. Here the sequenced sample was PBMCs from the stem cell graft donor, taken from the stem cell graft. The receptors stem from a human donor who donated a stem cell graft to a child with acute lymphoblastic leukemia.

This clonotype showed up just a few times. This chain connects TRBV4-1 to TRBJ1-2; possibly TRBD1 for D (6 bases). From germline, CDR1 is MGHRA and CDR2 YSYEKL. The CDR3 is 14 amino acids. V gave up 5 bases and J gave up 0 bases, with 10 bases separating them. Written as DNA, the CDR3 is TGCGCCAGCAGCAAAACAGGGTCTAACTATGGCTACACCTTC. Its translation is CASSKTGSNYGYTF.

Many counts were recorded for this clonotype. V is TRBV12-3 or TRBV12-4 and J is TRBJ2-7; 11 nucleotides align to TRBD2. This CDR3 contains 15 residues. V shed 2 bases and J 3 bases; nucleotides not matched to a gene: 3. CDR3 in amino acids: CASSLKTSGSYEQYF. The CDR3 region has the DNA TGTGCCAGCAGTTTAAAAACTAGCGGGAGCTACGAGCAGTACTTC.

This clonotype occurred a few times. The rearrangement links TRBV12-3 or TRBV12-4 to TRBJ2-1; 13 bases line up with TRBD2. There are 19 residues in the CDR3. The V segment lost 1 base and the J segment 4 bases; nucleotides outside the gene matches: 10. CDR3 nucleotides: TGTGCCAGCAGTTTAGTTGGGCGGACTAGCGGGAGTAGGTACAATGAGCAGTTCTTC. Translating gives CASSLVGRTSGSRYNEQFF.

Regarding this clonotype: Since a much larger clone is just one base distant, this may be a read error. Here the CDR3 omits its conserved ending phenylalanine or tryptophan, so a read error is the likely source. This CDR3 is CASSYSPGTQYL. The CDR3, as DNA: TGTGCCAGCAGTTACTCCCCAGGGACCCAGTACTTG. The rearrangement joins TRBV6-6 to TRBJ2-5; D call uncertain. Germline V CDR1 and CDR2: MNHNY, SVGAGI (reference sequence). The V gene lost 0 bases and the J gene lost 7 bases, with 6 bases spanning the gap. The CDR3 has 12 residues.

V gene TRBV24-1 combines with J gene TRBJ2-4; no clear D. The CDR3 extends over 13 amino acids. Germline assignment: CDR1 KGHDR and CDR2 SFDVKD. V was shortened by 6 bases and J by 5 bases, with 10 bases between the two germline ends. CDR3 DNA sequence: TGTGCCACCAGTCTCTACGGAGAAAACATTCAGTACTTC. Amino acids: CATSLYGENIQYF.

This clonotype showed up many times. The chain links TRBV12-3 or TRBV12-4 to TRBJ1-2; 7 nucleotides align to TRBD1. Trimming at V came to 4 bases and at J to 8 bases, leaving 7 bases not matched to a gene. CDR3 size: 13 residues. CDR3 loop: CASSYRGADGYTF. Here the CDR3 DNA reads TGTGCCAGCAGTTACAGGGGAGCTGACGGCTACACCTTC.

This clonotype was seen a few times. The V and J genes are TRBV5-1 and TRBJ2-6, with D hard to call. The CDR3 spans 17 residues. Looked up from germline, CDR1 is SGHRS and CDR2 is YFSETQ. With 6 bases removed from V and 4 bases from J, the gap between germline ends came to 20 bases. The CDR3 DNA reads TGCGCCAGCAAAATGTCCCTTGGGGTTTCGGGGGCCAACGTCCTGACTTTC. Protein: CASKMSLGVSGANVLTF.

V and J are TRBV11-2 and TRBJ1-3, with TRBD1 as a possible D gene (5 bases). The CDR3 is 13 residues long. Per the germline V gene, CDR1 is SGHAT and CDR2 is FQNNGV. V lost 5 bases to trimming and J lost 3 bases, with 8 bases between them. The DNA for the CDR3 is TGTGCCAGCAGCCAGGGAATTGGAAACACCATATATTTT. The encoded protein is CASSQGIGNTIYF. Using reference TRBV11-2 and TRBJ1-3 for the parts outside the CDR3, the full variable domain is EAGVAQSPRYKIIEKRQSVAFWCNPISGHATLYWYQQILGQGPKLLIQFQNNGVVDDSQLPKDRFSAERLKGVDSTLKIQPAKLEDSAVYLCASSQGIGNTIYFGEGSWLTVV.